One and the same sample provided the 26 T cell receptor beta chains below, sequenced in a study of blood T cell repertoires in COVID-19. Assay: immunoSEQ multiplex PCR; the TCRdb copy retains only in-frame clones and omits some. The sample lists approximately 29,000 clones; 85% to 95% were seen once. The sequenced sample consisted of peripheral blood. The origin of the receptors is a woman in her sixties or seventies with COVID-19, enrolled during active disease.

V is TRBV12-5 and J is TRBJ1-1; D call uncertain. The CDR3 consists of 13 residues. Trimming cost V 6 bases and J 1 base, with 9 bases left between them. Germline V gene data show CDR1 as LGHNT and CDR2 as FRNRAP. The CDR3 DNA reads TGTGCTAGTGGACTAACGTCGAACACTGAAGCTTTCTTT. Protein: CASGLTSNTEAFF.

The V call is TRBV19, the J call TRBJ1-1, with D perhaps matching TRBD1 (5 bases). This CDR3 has 13 residues. From germline, CDR1 is LNHDA and CDR2 SQIVND (reference sequence). With 7 bases removed from V and 2 bases from J, the gap between germline ends came to 11 bases. The DNA for the CDR3 is TGTGCCAGTAAAGACAGATTAAACACTGAAGCTTTCTTT. Translated, it gives CASKDRLNTEAFF. The entire variable domain, with the rest obtained from reference TRBV19 and TRBJ1-1, is as follows: DGGITQSPKYLFRKEGQNVTLSCEQNLNHDAMYWYRQDPGQGLRLIYYSQIVNDFQKGDIAEGYSVSREKKESFPLTVTSAQKNPTAFYLCASKDRLNTEAFFGQGTRLTVV.

This chain joins TRBV7-8 and TRBJ2-1; tentative D call: TRBD1 (6 bases). Trimming shortened V by 4 bases and J by 6 bases, and 19 bases separated the two germline ends. The CDR3 is 16 residues long. Germline V lookup: CDR1 SGHVS, CDR2 FQNEAQ. The CDR3 coding sequence is TGTGCCAGCAGCTCCAGGGGTGGGGCTACGCGCAATGAGCAGTTCTTC. Protein product: CASSSRGGATRNEQFF.

The J gene is TRBJ1-1, the V gene TRBV19; a weak D match, TRBD1 (6 bases). The ends were cut back, 1 base at V and 5 bases at J, with 14 bases in the middle. The CDR3 totals 15 residues. CDR1 LNHDA and CDR2 SQIVND come from the germline V gene (reference sequence). The CDR3 loop is CASSIGAGARTEAFF. CDR3 nucleotide sequence: TGTGCCAGTAGTATAGGCGCAGGGGCGAGGACTGAAGCTTTCTTT.

CDR3 sequence reads: CASSPLGLADEQFF. Written as DNA, the CDR3 is TGTGCCAGTAGTCCCCTCGGACTAGCGGATGAGCAGTTCTTC. The chain carries TRBV19 and TRBJ2-1, with 10 nucleotides matching TRBD2. The trim removed 5 bases at V and 8 bases at J, leaving 6 bases unmatched. Germline assignment: CDR1 LNHDA and CDR2 SQIVND (reference sequence). The CDR3 spans 14 residues.

The V call is TRBV28, the J call TRBJ2-1; 13 bases align to TRBD2. Trimming cost V 3 bases and J 8 bases; bases outside gene matches: 10. This CDR3 is 17 amino acids long. Germline loops: CDR1 MDHEN, CDR2 SYDVKM. Written as DNA, the CDR3 is TGTGCCAGCAGTTTCGGGACTAGCGGGACCCGGGGGGATGAGCAGTTCTTC. Translating gives CASSFGTSGTRGDEQFF.

This sequence joins TRBV7-9 and TRBJ1-5, with a possible D match to TRBD1 (5 bases). Trimming stripped 5 bases from V and 8 bases from J, with 16 bases between. This CDR3 has 14 residues. Germline V CDR1 and CDR2: SEHNR, FQNEAQ (reference sequence). The CDR3 protein is CASSPTGGREPQHF. Written as DNA, the CDR3 is TGTGCCAGCAGCCCAACAGGTGGTCGGGAGCCCCAGCATTTT.

The V and J genes are TRBV10-3 and TRBJ2-7; 11 nucleotides agree with TRBD1. Germline V lookup: CDR1 ENHRY, CDR2 SYGVKD. Trimming removed 11 bases from V and 5 bases from J; junction bases left unmatched: 5. The CDR3 sequence is 12 residues long. In nucleotides, the CDR3 is TGTGCCGGGGACAGGGGGAACGACGAGCAGTACTTC. Translating it yields CAGDRGNDEQYF.

The chain is built from TRBV6-2 or TRBV6-3 and TRBJ2-5; TRBD1 matches 7 bases. The J segment lost 5 bases and the V segment lost 2 bases, leaving 5 bases of the junction unmatched. Germline values: CDR1 MNHEY, CDR2 SVGEGT. The length of the CDR3 is 14 residues. The DNA of the CDR3 is TGTGCCAGCAGTTACCTAGGGGGCCTGGAGACCCAGTACTTC. Translated, it gives CASSYLGGLETQYF.

The chain couples TRBV7-2 to TRBJ2-7; 9 bases fit TRBD2. This CDR3 has 17 residues. The V gene end was trimmed by 3 bases and the J gene end by 5 bases; junction bases not matched to a gene: 14. Looked up from germline, CDR1 is SGHTA and CDR2 is FQGNSA. CDR3 DNA: TGTGCCAGCAGCTTTCAAGGCGGGAGGGCCCTCATAGACGAGCAGTACTTC. The encoded protein is CASSFQGGRALIDEQYF.

This clone was counted between two and nine times. The chain recombines TRBV28 with TRBJ1-3; TRBD1 is a possible D gene (6 bases). The V gene lost 5 bases and the J gene lost 0 bases, with 20 bases spanning the gap. CDR3 length equals 18 residues. Germline assignment: CDR1 MDHEN and CDR2 SYDVKM. The CDR3 DNA is TGTGCCAGCAGTCGCACCGAGACAGGCACCTACTCTGGAAACACCATATATTTT. Residues: CASSRTETGTYSGNTIYF.

This rearrangement joins TRBV23-1 to TRBJ2-7, with a tentative D call TRBD2 (5 bases). TRBV23-1 is an open reading frame, and its role is uncertain. V was pared by 0 bases and J by 0 bases, with 18 bases between. This CDR3 has 18 residues. The CDR3 region has the DNA TGCGCCAGCAGTCAATCTGGCTGCGGGCAGATTAACTCCTACGAGCAGTACTTC. It encodes CASSQSGCGQINSYEQYF.

The V and J genes are TRBV9 and TRBJ1-1; maybe TRBD1 (6 bases). In germline, CDR1 is SGDLS, CDR2 YYNGEE. The CDR3 is 14 residues long. V was trimmed by 4 bases and J by 4 bases, leaving 14 bases between them. This CDR3 reads CASSPSGGPTEAFF. The CDR3 DNA is TGTGCCAGCAGCCCCAGCGGGGGCCCCACTGAAGCTTTCTTT. The whole variable domain, filled in from reference TRBV9 and TRBJ1-1, reads DSGVTQTPKHLITATGQRVTLRCSPRSGDLSVYWYQQSLDQGLQFLIQYYNGEERAKGNILERFSAQQFPDLHSELNLSSLELGDSALYFCASSPSGGPTEAFFGQGTRLTVV.

The chain uses TRBV19 and TRBJ2-7; TRBD1 matches 10 bases. This CDR3 contains 13 residues. Germline V gives CDR1 LNHDA, CDR2 SQIVND (reference sequence). The V segment lost 5 bases and the J segment 3 bases; nucleotides outside the gene matches: 1. CDR3 loop: CASSRTGGYEQYF. In DNA form, the CDR3 reads TGTGCCAGTAGTCGGACAGGGGGCTACGAGCAGTACTTC.

This CDR3 reads CASSVGGSIGETQYF. The CDR3 bases are TGTGCCAGCAGCGTAGGCGGGAGTATTGGGGAGACCCAGTACTTC. The chain couples TRBV9 to TRBJ2-5, with 7 bases aligning to TRBD2. This CDR3 has 15 amino acids. Losses at the gene ends were 0 bases for V and 5 bases for J; bases not matched to a gene: 7. CDR1 is SGDLS, CDR2 YYNGEE, per germline. Full variable domain (remainder filled in from reference TRBV9 and TRBJ2-5): DSGVTQTPKHLITATGQRVTLRCSPRSGDLSVYWYQQSLDQGLQFLIQYYNGEERAKGNILERFSAQQFPDLHSELNLSSLELGDSALYFCASSVGGSIGETQYFGPGTRLLVL.

This sequence joins TRBV2 and TRBJ2-1, with 13 bases fitting TRBD2. This CDR3 is built from 15 residues. Trimming at V came to 11 bases and at J to 6 bases, leaving 10 bases not matched to a gene. CDR1 SNHLY and CDR2 FYNNEI come from the germline V gene. The CDR3, as DNA: TGTGCCGAGGGACTAGCGGGACCCAGCCTCAATGAGCAGTTCTTC. This encodes CAEGLAGPSLNEQFF.

The J gene is TRBJ2-1, the V gene TRBV19, with D possibly matching TRBD2 (6 bases). Germline CDR1 and CDR2: LNHDA and SQIVND (reference sequence). The CDR3 is 14 residues long. V lost 1 base and J lost 6, with 10 bases in between. In DNA, the CDR3 is TGTGCCAGTAGTATAGCGGGAGAGGCCAATGAGCAGTTCTTC. The encoded protein is CASSIAGEANEQFF.

This rearrangement joins TRBV9 to TRBJ2-1; 10 bases map to TRBD2. The junction had 5 bases not matched to a gene; V was cut back by 0 bases and J by 8 bases. The CDR3 spans 15 residues. Germline loops: CDR1 SGDLS, CDR2 YYNGEE. The CDR3 region has the DNA TGTGCCAGCAGCGTAGGAGCGGGAGGGCCGGATGAGCAGTTCTTC. It yields the protein CASSVGAGGPDEQFF. Drawing the rest from reference TRBV9 and TRBJ2-1, the complete variable domain is DSGVTQTPKHLITATGQRVTLRCSPRSGDLSVYWYQQSLDQGLQFLIQYYNGEERAKGNILERFSAQQFPDLHSELNLSSLELGDSALYFCASSVGAGGPDEQFFGPGTRLTVL.

V gene TRBV6-2 or TRBV6-3 combines with J gene TRBJ1-5; TRBD1 aligns across 8 bases. V shed 5 bases, J shed 2 bases, and the junction held 8 bases outside the gene matches. This CDR3 is built from 16 residues. Germline CDR1 MNHEY, CDR2 SVGEGT. The CDR3 DNA sequence: TGTGCCAGCAGTGAGACAGGGGCCAGCCGCAATCAGCCCCAGCATTTT. This translates into CASSETGASRNQPQHF.

This clone was observed a single time. V and J are TRBV18 and TRBJ2-7, with TRBD1 matching 9 bases. V shed 3 bases and J 5 bases; nucleotides not matched to a gene: 2. There are 13 residues in the CDR3. Per germline, CDR1 KGHSH and CDR2 LQKENI. The CDR3 loop is CASSPGQGNEQYF. In DNA, the CDR3 is TGTGCCAGCTCACCGGGACAGGGAAACGAGCAGTACTTC.

The V gene is TRBV5-1, the J gene TRBJ1-1, with D unresolved. V shed 0 bases and J shed 4 bases, with 13 bases lying between them. Germline loops: CDR1 SGHRS, CDR2 YFSETQ. The CDR3 contains 15 residues. The CDR3 region is CASSLAQTAGTEAFF. Here the CDR3 DNA reads TGCGCCAGCAGCTTGGCCCAAACAGCGGGCACTGAAGCTTTCTTT.

The V and J genes are TRBV10-1 and TRBJ1-3, with D perhaps TRBD1 (5 bases). With 4 bases removed from V and 0 bases from J, the gap between germline ends came to 13 bases. The CDR3 is made up of 16 amino acids. CDR1 and CDR2 from the germline V gene are WNHNN and SYGVQD (reference sequence). The CDR3 DNA is TGCGCCAGCAGTGTGGGGACTGAGAACTCTGGAAACACCATATATTTT. This codes for CASSVGTENSGNTIYF.

This clone occurred once. The gene calls are TRBV18 and TRBJ1-1, with TRBD1 identical over 7 bases. V lost 3 bases, J lost 0 bases, and 4 bases stayed unmatched. Germline-derived CDR1 and CDR2 are KGHSH and LQKENI. CDR3 length equals 15 residues. The CDR3 coding sequence is TGTGCCAGCTCACCGACAGGGATGGTGAACACTGAAGCTTTCTTT. This sequence encodes CASSPTGMVNTEAFF.

The chain uses TRBV19 and TRBJ2-1, with 10 bases lining up with TRBD2. This CDR3 contains 13 residues. Germline V gives CDR1 LNHDA, CDR2 SQIVND (reference sequence). V lost 6 bases and J lost 8; bases outside the gene matches: 4. As DNA, the CDR3 is TGTGCCAGTAGCGGGACTAGCGTTGATGAGCAGTTCTTC. This encodes CASSGTSVDEQFF.

The rearrangement uses TRBV19 and TRBJ2-4, with 10 positions matching TRBD2. CDR3 length equals 15 residues. J was trimmed by 2 bases and V by 3 bases; bases with no gene match: 1. Germline V lookup: CDR1 LNHDA, CDR2 SQIVND (reference sequence). CDR3 in DNA: TGTGCCAGTAGTATTAGCGGGAGGACCAAAAACATTCAGTACTTC. It is translated as CASSISGRTKNIQYF.

This clone was seen only once. The J gene is TRBJ2-7, the V gene TRBV28; D gene ambiguous. The CDR3 is made up of 13 amino acids. V lost 6 bases and J lost 0, with 9 bases in between. Germline V CDR1 and CDR2: MDHEN, SYDVKM. This CDR3 is CASSPSNSYEQYF. The CDR3 nucleotides read TGTGCCAGCAGCCCCAGTAACTCCTACGAGCAGTACTTC.